Sequencing of this T cell receptor beta chain was carried out in a study of T cells in Graves' hyperthyroidism and ophthalmopathy. Whole-study context: Peripheral blood was collected at initial diagnosis, before any treatment.

V was cut by 6 bases and J by 1 base, with 15 bases left in between. The CDR3 sequence is 15 residues long. Germline-derived CDR1 and CDR2 are KGHSH and LQKENI. Researchers amplified the TCR beta CDR3 regions from RNA transcripts. The TCR CDR3 first-round RT-PCR relied on the HTBI primer set. TCRdb independently ran MiXCR on the multiplex PCR reads; one entry per CDR3 protein. The table records about 400,000 distinct CDR3 sequences, roughly an eighth of them present only once. Patients aged 18 to 65 had newly diagnosed hyperthyroidism of under 2 months' duration. Patients were excluded for uncontrolled infection, other autoimmune disease, pregnancy or lactation. This clonotype was counted ten times or more.

What was sequenced was blood. The rearrangement links TRBV18 to TRBJ1-1; tentative D call: TRBD1 (5 bases). The receptor was isolated from a woman between 18 and 30 years old with Graves' hyperthyroidism. The CDR3 nucleotides read TGTGCCAGCTCTCCCCTTGGACAAAGGAACACTGAAGCTTTCTTT. Amino acids: CASSPLGQRNTEAFF.